Below are 11 T cell receptor beta chains sequenced from a single sample in a study of radiotherapy plus CTLA-4 blockade in lung cancer. The assay was immunoSEQ multiplex PCR, and TCRdb's table has in-frame clones only and misses some. The sample lists 85,000 to 90,000 clones, more than 85% seen once, with over 15% in the top ten. The material sequenced was peripheral blood, taken from a patient treated with radiotherapy plus ipilimumab. The receptors originated from a human donor with non-small cell lung cancer that progressed on radiotherapy plus ipilimumab.

The chain links TRBV4-2 to TRBJ2-3, with D unresolved. Germline CDR1 reads LGHNA; CDR2 reads YNFKEQ. V was clipped by 3 bases and J by 0 bases, with 1 base between them. This CDR3 region has 12 residues. CDR3 coding DNA: TGTGCCAGCAGCCAGAGCACAGATACGCAGTATTTT. This gives the protein CASSQSTDTQYF.

V gene TRBV29-1 combines with J gene TRBJ2-1; D not certain. The germline gives CDR1 SQVTM, CDR2 ANQGSEA. V was trimmed by 7 bases and J by 2 bases, leaving 12 bases between them. CDR3 size: 13 residues. CDR3 DNA sequence: TGCAGCGGGGTTTTAGGTGCCTACAATGAGCAGTTCTTC. This gives the protein CSGVLGAYNEQFF.

J is TRBJ1-1 and V is TRBV14; no clear D. CDR1 SGHDN and CDR2 FVKESK come from the germline V gene. V dropped 3 bases and J dropped 6 bases, with 11 bases sitting between them. The CDR3 length is 13 residues. As DNA, the CDR3 is TGTGCCAGCAGCCAGCTGGTGGGAGCTGAAGCTTTCTTT. This codes for CASSQLVGAEAFF.

The chain links TRBV4-1 to TRBJ1-2; no firm D call. The CDR3 runs 15 residues. Germline CDR1 and CDR2: MGHRA and YSYEKL. V was pared by 0 bases and J by 5 bases, with 13 bases between. CDR3 amino acids: CASSQDRMAGYGYTF. CDR3 nucleotide sequence: TGCGCCAGCAGCCAAGATCGAATGGCGGGGTATGGCTACACCTTC.

The rearrangement joins TRBV18 to TRBJ1-4; D may be TRBD1 (6 bases). With 4 bases removed from V and 3 bases from J, the gap between germline ends came to 12 bases. The CDR3 runs 15 residues. In germline, CDR1 is KGHSH, CDR2 LQKENI. The CDR3 protein is CASSQTDSANEKLFF. DNA for the CDR3: TGTGCCAGCTCACAAACGGACAGTGCTAATGAAAAACTGTTTTTT. Complete variable domain (other parts from reference TRBV18 and TRBJ1-4): NAGVMQNPRHLVRRRGQEARLRCSPMKGHSHVYWYRQLPEEGLKFMVYLQKENIIDESGMPKERFSAEFPKEGPSILRIQQVVRGDSAAYFCASSQTDSANEKLFFGSGTQLSVL.

In its sample, this clone was seen once. This rearrangement joins TRBV5-1 to TRBJ1-2; 8 nucleotides line up with TRBD1. The germline V gene encodes CDR1 SGHRS and CDR2 YFSETQ. CDR3 length: 14 amino acids. Trimming removed 4 bases from V and 4 bases from J; junction bases left unmatched: 6. The CDR3 sequence: CASSADRAAYGYTF. The CDR3 DNA reads TGCGCCAGCAGCGCGGACAGGGCAGCCTATGGCTACACCTTC.

The rearrangement uses TRBV7-1 and TRBJ1-2, with 7 nucleotides matching TRBD1. TRBV7-1 is sorted into the ORF group, with uncertain function. Losses at the gene ends were 5 bases for V and 3 bases for J; bases not matched to a gene: 9. The CDR3 loop spans 15 amino acids. The CDR3 DNA sequence: TGTGCCAGCAGCGACCCAGGGGGGGCGGACTATGGCTACACCTTC. It specifies CASSDPGGADYGYTF.

The chain couples TRBV6-1 to TRBJ1-2, with D perhaps matching TRBD1 (6 bases). V was pared by 6 bases and J by 2 bases, with 16 bases between. Germline V lookup: CDR1 MNHNS, CDR2 SASEGT. The CDR3 contains 15 residues. The CDR3 nucleotides are TGTGCCAGCAGGCAGGGGATCGACATCAACTATGGCTACACCTTC. It codes for CASRQGIDINYGYTF.

This sequence joins TRBV18 and TRBJ1-2; D is uncertain. The V gene's germline CDR1 is KGHSH and CDR2 LQKENI. The germline V and J ends were trimmed by 3 bases and 1 base, with 9 bases remaining between them. The CDR3 covers 14 residues. The CDR3 here is CASSPGRFNYGYTF. The CDR3 region has the DNA TGTGCCAGCTCACCGGGCAGGTTTAACTATGGCTACACCTTC.

The chain links TRBV4-1 to TRBJ2-3, with no clear D. Trimming shortened V by 4 bases and J by 6 bases, and 11 bases separated the two germline ends. Germline values: CDR1 MGHRA, CDR2 YSYEKL. This CDR3 region has 13 residues. DNA for the CDR3: TGCGCCAGCAGCCCCCGCGACGGGGATACGCAGTATTTT. Translating gives CASSPRDGDTQYF.

The chain is built from TRBV11-2 and TRBJ2-4, with 8 bases identical to TRBD1. The V and J ends lost 3 bases and 13 bases, in that order; junction bases with no gene match: 5. The CDR3 is made up of 12 amino acids. Per germline, CDR1 SGHAT and CDR2 FQNNGV. The CDR3 DNA sequence: TGTGCCAGCAGCTTTTCCGGACAGGGCCAGTACTTC. Residues: CASSFSGQGQYF.